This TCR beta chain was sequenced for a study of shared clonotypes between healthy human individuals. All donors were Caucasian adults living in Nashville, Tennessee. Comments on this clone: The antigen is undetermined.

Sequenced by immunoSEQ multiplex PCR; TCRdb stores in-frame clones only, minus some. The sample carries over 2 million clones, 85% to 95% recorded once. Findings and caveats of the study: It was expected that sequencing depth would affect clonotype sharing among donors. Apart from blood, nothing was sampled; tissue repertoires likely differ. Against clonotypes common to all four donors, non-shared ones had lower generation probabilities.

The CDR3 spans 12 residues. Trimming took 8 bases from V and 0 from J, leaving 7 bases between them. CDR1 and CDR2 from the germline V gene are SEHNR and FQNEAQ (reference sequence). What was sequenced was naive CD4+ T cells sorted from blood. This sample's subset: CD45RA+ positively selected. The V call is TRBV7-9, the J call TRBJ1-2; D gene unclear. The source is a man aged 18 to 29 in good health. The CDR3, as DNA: TGTGCCAGCGAAGGCCCTAACTATGGCTACACCTTC. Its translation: CASEGPNYGYTF.